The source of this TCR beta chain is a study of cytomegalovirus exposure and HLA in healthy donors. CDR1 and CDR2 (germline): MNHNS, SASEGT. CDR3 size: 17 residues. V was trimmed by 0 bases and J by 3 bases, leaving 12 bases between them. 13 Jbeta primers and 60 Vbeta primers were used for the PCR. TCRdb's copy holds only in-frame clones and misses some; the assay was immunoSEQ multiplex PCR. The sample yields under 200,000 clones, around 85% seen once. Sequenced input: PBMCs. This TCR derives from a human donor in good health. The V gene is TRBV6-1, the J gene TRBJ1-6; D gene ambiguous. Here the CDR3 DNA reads TGTGCCAGCAGTGAAGCGCTTAGCGCAAGCTATAATTCACCCCTCCACTTT. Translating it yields CASSEALSASYNSPLHF.